The rows below give T cell receptor beta chains drawn from one sample of a study of shared clonotypes between healthy human individuals. Data came from immunoSEQ multiplex PCR; TCRdb stores just in-frame clones and leaves some out. Of 2,100,000 or so clones listed, approximately 96% are singletons. Sequencing was performed on naive CD4+ T cells sorted from blood. These receptors originate from a man between 18 and 29 years old in good health. Each CDR3 is given with its conserved first and last residue. D genes are given only for firm matches. Not every row has a clone size; where given, it reads once, few, many or a size class.

D gene: -
V gene: TRBV6-1
clone size: -
J gene: TRBJ1-5
CDR3 DNA: TGTGCCAGCAGTGAAGCTCCCCTTTCGGGGAATAGCAATCAGCCCCAGCATTTT
CDR3 protein: CASSEAPLSGNSNQPQHF

D gene: -
V gene: TRBV5-1
clone size: few
J gene: TRBJ1-5
CDR3 DNA: TGCGCCAGCAGCTTGGAGGCAGGGGATCAGCCCCAGCATTTT
CDR3 protein: CASSLEAGDQPQHF

D gene: TRBD1
V gene: TRBV5-1
clone size: -
J gene: TRBJ1-3
CDR3 DNA: TGCGCCAGCAGCTCGGACAGGGGTCGAGGAAACACCATATATTTT
CDR3 protein: CASSSDRGRGNTIYF

D gene: -
V gene: TRBV28
clone size: once
J gene: TRBJ2-7
CDR3 DNA: TGTGCCAGCCGGGATCCCTACGAGCAGTACTTC
CDR3 protein: CASRDPYEQYF

D gene: TRBD1
V gene: TRBV19
clone size: -
J gene: TRBJ2-1
CDR3 DNA: TGTGCCAGTAAGACGGACAGGGGGGGCAATGAGCAGTTCTTC
CDR3 protein: CASKTDRGGNEQFF

D gene: -
V gene: TRBV5-4
clone size: -
J gene: TRBJ1-5
CDR3 DNA: TGTGCCAGCAGCTTGGGGGCCGGAGATCAGCCCCAGCATTTT
CDR3 protein: CASSLGAGDQPQHF

D gene: -
V gene: TRBV7-2
clone size: -
J gene: TRBJ2-2
CDR3 DNA: TGTGCCAGCAGCACTTACCAGGCTAGTCACACCGGGGAGCTGTTTTTT
CDR3 protein: CASSTYQASHTGELFF

D gene: TRBD1
V gene: TRBV6-5
clone size: -
J gene: TRBJ1-6
CDR3 DNA: TGTGCCAGCCTCTCGGGACAGGGATTTAATTCACCCCTCCACTTT
CDR3 protein: CASLSGQGFNSPLHF

D gene: -
V gene: TRBV25-1
clone size: -
J gene: TRBJ2-5
CDR3 DNA: TGTGCCAGCAGTGAATATTATCGCTGGGCAAAGGGGACCCAGTACTTC
CDR3 protein: CASSEYYRWAKGTQYF

D gene: TRBD1
V gene: TRBV4-1
clone size: -
J gene: TRBJ2-3
CDR3 DNA: TGCGCCAGCAGCCAACCCGGGACAGGGGCTGGTTACTTTGTATATACGCAGTATTTT
CDR3 protein: CASSQPGTGAGYFVYTQYF

D gene: TRBD2
V gene: TRBV6-5
clone size: -
J gene: TRBJ2-1
CDR3 DNA: TGTGCCAGCAGTTACCCCGGGGGGGCCAATGAGCAGTTCTTC
CDR3 protein: CASSYPGGANEQFF

D gene: -
V gene: TRBV6-6
clone size: -
J gene: TRBJ2-3
CDR3 DNA: TGTGCCAGCAGCCTCTCGCTGAGCACAGATACGCAGTATTTT
CDR3 protein: CASSLSLSTDTQYF

D gene: -
V gene: TRBV2
clone size: -
J gene: TRBJ2-5
CDR3 DNA: TGTGCCAGCAGGGCAGGGGAGACCCAGTACTTC
CDR3 protein: CASRAGETQYF

D gene: -
V gene: TRBV30
clone size: -
J gene: TRBJ2-7
CDR3 DNA: TGTGCCTGGGTAGACCGGGCGTTACCCCCTTACGAGCAGTACTTC
CDR3 protein: CAWVDRALPPYEQYF

D gene: TRBD1
V gene: TRBV19
clone size: -
J gene: TRBJ2-7
CDR3 DNA: TGTGCCAGTAGTATTCAACGACAGGGGATCTACGAGCAGTACTTC
CDR3 protein: CASSIQRQGIYEQYF

D gene: -
V gene: TRBV28
clone size: -
J gene: TRBJ1-2
CDR3 DNA: TGTGCCAGCAGTTTATTATTGCCAGACAGCTATGGCTACACCTTC
CDR3 protein: CASSLLLPDSYGYTF

D gene: -
V gene: TRBV15
clone size: once
J gene: TRBJ2-3
CDR3 DNA: TGTGCCACCAGCACAATAAGCACAGATACGCAGTATTTT
CDR3 protein: CATSTISTDTQYF

D gene: -
V gene: TRBV28
clone size: -
J gene: TRBJ1-5
CDR3 DNA: TGTGCCAGCTCCCCTGGTCCATTACAGCCCCAGCATTTT
CDR3 protein: CASSPGPLQPQHF

D gene: TRBD1
V gene: TRBV5-4
clone size: -
J gene: TRBJ1-1
CDR3 DNA: TGTGCCAGCACCCTCGGGACAGGGAGGGACACTGAAGCTTTCTTT
CDR3 protein: CASTLGTGRDTEAFF

D gene: TRBD1
V gene: TRBV12-5
clone size: -
J gene: TRBJ1-1
CDR3 DNA: TGTGCTAGTGATTTTTCCCTAACGACCTCGGACAGGCAAAAATTGAACACTGAAGCTTTCTTT
CDR3 protein: CASDFSLTTSDRQKLNTEAFF

D gene: -
V gene: TRBV5-1
clone size: -
J gene: TRBJ1-3
CDR3 DNA: TGCGCCAGCAGCTTGGCCCCGGGGGCGAGCTCTGGAAACACCATATATTTT
CDR3 protein: CASSLAPGASSGNTIYF

D gene: -
V gene: TRBV11-2
clone size: -
J gene: TRBJ1-2
CDR3 DNA: TGTGCCAGCAGCTTAGATTGGCAGGTCTATGGCTACACCTTC
CDR3 protein: CASSLDWQVYGYTF

D gene: TRBD1
V gene: TRBV5-6
clone size: -
J gene: TRBJ1-2
CDR3 DNA: TGTGCCAGCAGCCCCGGGACAGGGATCTATGGCTACACCTTC
CDR3 protein: CASSPGTGIYGYTF

D gene: TRBD1
V gene: TRBV4-1
clone size: -
J gene: TRBJ1-6
CDR3 DNA: TGCGCCAGCAGCCAAGAGCTGGGACAGCTAAATTCACCCCTCCACTTT
CDR3 protein: CASSQELGQLNSPLHF

D gene: TRBD1
V gene: TRBV6-6
clone size: -
J gene: TRBJ2-7
CDR3 DNA: TGTGCCAGCAGACCCGAGGCAGGGGGATACGAGCAGTACTTC
CDR3 protein: CASRPEAGGYEQYF

D gene: TRBD2
V gene: TRBV5-4
clone size: -
J gene: TRBJ2-1
CDR3 DNA: TGTGCCAGCAGCTACGGACTAGCGAATGAGCAGTTCTTC
CDR3 protein: CASSYGLANEQFF

D gene: -
V gene: TRBV9
clone size: -
J gene: TRBJ1-3
CDR3 DNA: TGTGCCAGCAGCGTAGGTATAGGCTCTGGAAACACCATATATTTT
CDR3 protein: CASSVGIGSGNTIYF

D gene: -
V gene: TRBV5-4
clone size: -
J gene: TRBJ2-7
CDR3 DNA: TGTGCCAGCAGCTTGGACCGGACGGACGAGCAGTACTTC
CDR3 protein: CASSLDRTDEQYF

D gene: -
V gene: TRBV15
clone size: -
J gene: TRBJ1-5
CDR3 DNA: TGTGCCACCAGCAGAGATTGGGAGGGCAATCAGCCCCAGCATTTT
CDR3 protein: CATSRDWEGNQPQHF

D gene: -
V gene: TRBV15
clone size: -
J gene: TRBJ2-5
CDR3 DNA: TGTGCCACCAGCAGAGACGTGGGGACCCAGTACTTC
CDR3 protein: CATSRDVGTQYF

D gene: -
V gene: TRBV7-9
clone size: -
J gene: TRBJ1-1
CDR3 DNA: TGTGCCAGCAGCTCATCCGGGACATCAGGTGAAGCTTTCTTT
CDR3 protein: CASSSSGTSGEAFF

D gene: -
V gene: TRBV5-1
clone size: -
J gene: TRBJ1-1
CDR3 DNA: TGCGCCAGCAGGTTGCAGGAGAACACTGAAGCTTTCTTT
CDR3 protein: CASRLQENTEAFF

D gene: TRBD1
V gene: TRBV4-3
clone size: -
J gene: TRBJ1-2
CDR3 DNA: TGCGCCAGCAGCCAAGGGGGCTCTAGGACAGGGGACGGCTACACCTTC
CDR3 protein: CASSQGGSRTGDGYTF

D gene: -
V gene: TRBV13
clone size: once
J gene: TRBJ2-7
CDR3 DNA: TGTGCCAGCAGCTTCCGGCCAGGCGGGGACTACGAGCAGTACTTC
CDR3 protein: CASSFRPGGDYEQYF

D gene: TRBD2
V gene: TRBV6-1
clone size: -
J gene: TRBJ2-7
CDR3 DNA: TGTGCCAGCAGTGAAGTGACTAGCGGGGGGACGGCCGGAGTGCAGTACTTC
CDR3 protein: CASSEVTSGGTAGVQYF

D gene: TRBD1
V gene: TRBV7-3
clone size: -
J gene: TRBJ2-3
CDR3 DNA: TGTGCCAGCAGCACAGTAGGGGGCCCAGATACGCAGTATTTT
CDR3 protein: CASSTVGGPDTQYF

D gene: TRBD1
V gene: TRBV30
clone size: -
J gene: TRBJ1-2
CDR3 DNA: TGTGCCTGGAGTCAGGGGGTCTATGGCTACACCTTC
CDR3 protein: CAWSQGVYGYTF

D gene: TRBD2
V gene: TRBV5-4
clone size: -
J gene: TRBJ2-5
CDR3 DNA: TGTGCCAGCAGCTTCGGACTAGCGGAAGAGACCCAGTACTTC
CDR3 protein: CASSFGLAEETQYF

D gene: TRBD2
V gene: TRBV7-2
clone size: -
J gene: TRBJ2-1
CDR3 DNA: TGTGCCAGCAGCTTTCTAGCGGGGGGGCAAAATGAGCAGTTCTTC
CDR3 protein: CASSFLAGGQNEQFF

D gene: TRBD2
V gene: TRBV11-2
clone size: -
J gene: TRBJ2-3
CDR3 DNA: TGTGCCAGCAGCCCACTCCGACGGGCGGGAGAATCAGATACGCAGTATTTT
CDR3 protein: CASSPLRRAGESDTQYF

D gene: TRBD1
V gene: TRBV5-5
clone size: -
J gene: TRBJ2-7
CDR3 DNA: TGTGCCAGCAGCCGAATCTCCGGGACAGGGGCAGGCGAGCAGTACTTC
CDR3 protein: CASSRISGTGAGEQYF

D gene: -
V gene: TRBV6-5
clone size: -
J gene: TRBJ1-2
CDR3 DNA: TGTGCCAGCAGTTACTCCCCTGCAACAGGGAATGGCTACACCTTC
CDR3 protein: CASSYSPATGNGYTF